This TCR beta chain was sequenced during a study of Ad26.COV2.S vaccination and SARS-CoV-2 variants. For the study at large: It was the COV1001 Ad26.COV2.S trial arm that included the donor. Once, or twice with 56 days between doses, Ad26.COV2.S was given intramuscularly.

Documented treatment: around 19 received Ad26.COV2.S at low or high dose, single or two shots; roughly 5 received placebo; per-sample allocation not given. Samples came from day 63 after the first vaccine or placebo injection. Details on this clone: Its antigen remains unidentified.

Study-level findings and limits: Possible underestimation of total T cell responses by the TCR breadth and depth analyses was noted. Vaccine recipients had higher spike-specific TCR breadth than placebo recipients.

Germline CDR1 and CDR2: MNHEY and SVGEGT. Trimming removed 0 bases at V and 7 bases at J, with 12 bases between. This CDR3 spans 14 amino acids. This table comes from immunoSEQ multiplex PCR, and its TCRdb copy is limited to in-frame clones, with some not included. This sample has 350,000 to 500,000 clones, with 75% to 90% found just once. This material consisted of peripheral blood, taken in a trial of Ad26.COV2.S vaccine versus placebo. The TCR comes from a person aged 18-60 years who received the Ad26.COV2.S COVID-19 vaccine or a placebo. The chain links TRBV6-2 or TRBV6-3 to TRBJ1-2; D is unresolved. The chain's CDR3 is CASSYSAEKAGYTF. In DNA, the CDR3 is TGTGCCAGCAGTTACTCGGCAGAGAAGGCTGGCTACACCTTC.